This T cell receptor beta chain was documented in a study of T cells in Graves' hyperthyroidism and ophthalmopathy. Amplification yielded TCR beta CDR3 regions, with RNA transcripts as the source. In the first-round RT-PCR of the TCR CDR3, the HTBI primer set was used. A single record per CDR3 protein comes from TCRdb applying MiXCR to the multiplex PCR reads. The data show 450,000 to 650,000 distinct CDR3 sequences, 14% seen once. Trimming removed 1 base at V and 8 bases at J, with 23 bases between. Germline CDR1 reads SGHVS; CDR2 reads FQNEAQ. The CDR3 has 17 residues. This clonotype was detected many times.

This chain joins TRBV7-8 and TRBJ1-2, with D uncertain. The TCR sequence derives from a woman aged 18-30 years with Graves' ophthalmopathy. The sequenced sample consisted of blood. CDR3 in DNA: TGTGCCAGCAGCTTAGTAAAGCCTGGGCAGCCACTTAGGGGCTACACCTTC. The encoded protein is CASSLVKPGQPLRGYTF. Using reference TRBV7-8 and TRBJ1-2 for the parts outside the CDR3, the full variable domain is GAGVSQSPRYKVAKRGQDVALRCDPISGHVSLFWYQQALGQGPEFLTYFQNEAQLDKSGLPSDRFFAERPEGSVSTLKIQRTQQEDSAVYLCASSLVKPGQPLRGYTFGSGTRLTVV.